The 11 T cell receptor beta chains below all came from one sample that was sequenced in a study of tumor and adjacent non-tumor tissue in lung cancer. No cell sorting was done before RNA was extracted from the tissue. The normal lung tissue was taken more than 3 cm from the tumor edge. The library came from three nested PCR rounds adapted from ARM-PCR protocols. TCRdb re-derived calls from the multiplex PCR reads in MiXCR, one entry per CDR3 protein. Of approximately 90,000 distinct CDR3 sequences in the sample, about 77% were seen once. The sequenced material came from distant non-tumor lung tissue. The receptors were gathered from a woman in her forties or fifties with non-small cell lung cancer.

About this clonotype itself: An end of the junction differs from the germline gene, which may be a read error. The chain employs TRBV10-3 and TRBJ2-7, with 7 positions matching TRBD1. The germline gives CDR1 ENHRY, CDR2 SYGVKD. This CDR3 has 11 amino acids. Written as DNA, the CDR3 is TGTGCCACCCTACAGGGGTTCGAGGAGTACTTC. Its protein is CATLQGFEEYF.

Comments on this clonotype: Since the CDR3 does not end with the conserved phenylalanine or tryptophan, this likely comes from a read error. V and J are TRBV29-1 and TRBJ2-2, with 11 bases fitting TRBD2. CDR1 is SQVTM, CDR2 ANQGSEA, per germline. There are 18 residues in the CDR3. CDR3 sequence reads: CSFEDEGTSGSFPGELFL. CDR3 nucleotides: TGCAGCTTTGAGGATGAAGGAACTAGCGGGAGTTTTCCCGGGGAGCTGTTTCTT.

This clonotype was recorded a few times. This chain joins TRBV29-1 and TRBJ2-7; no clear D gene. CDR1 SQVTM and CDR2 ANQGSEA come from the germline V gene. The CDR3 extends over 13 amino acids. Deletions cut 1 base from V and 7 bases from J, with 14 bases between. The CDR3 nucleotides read TGCAGCGTTGAAGGAGGTTATCAGTTGGAGCAGTACTTC. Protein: CSVEGGYQLEQYF.

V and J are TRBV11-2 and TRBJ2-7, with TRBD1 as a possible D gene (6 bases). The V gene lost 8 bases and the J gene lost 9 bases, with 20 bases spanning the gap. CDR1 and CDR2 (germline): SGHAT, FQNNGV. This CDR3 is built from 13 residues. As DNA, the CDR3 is TGTGCCAGCGGCACACCTAACAGGGTCGGGCAGTACTTC. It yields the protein CASGTPNRVGQYF.

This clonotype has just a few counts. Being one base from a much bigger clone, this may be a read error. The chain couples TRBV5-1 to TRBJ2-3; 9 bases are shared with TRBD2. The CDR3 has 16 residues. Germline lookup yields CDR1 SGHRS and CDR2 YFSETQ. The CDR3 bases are TGCGCCAGCAGCTTGGGCGGGAGGGCCGAAGAAGATACGCATTATTTT. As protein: CASSLGGRAEEDTHYF.

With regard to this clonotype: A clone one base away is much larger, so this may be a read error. The CDR3 coding sequence is TGCGGTGCTACCCCAGCGGGAGTAGATGATACGCAGTATTTT. Amino acid sequence: CGATPAGVDDTQYF. The chain is built from TRBV20-1 and TRBJ2-3, with 8 bases fitting TRBD2. The CDR3 spans 14 residues. Germline V gene lookup returns CDR1 DFQATT and CDR2 SNEGSKA (reference sequence).

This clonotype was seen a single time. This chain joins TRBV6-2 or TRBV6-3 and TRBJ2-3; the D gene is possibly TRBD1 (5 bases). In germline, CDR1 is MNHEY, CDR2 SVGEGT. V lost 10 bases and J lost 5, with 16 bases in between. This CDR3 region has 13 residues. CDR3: CATDRPNIDTQYF. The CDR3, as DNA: TGTGCCACCGACAGACCGAACATAGATACGCAGTATTTT.

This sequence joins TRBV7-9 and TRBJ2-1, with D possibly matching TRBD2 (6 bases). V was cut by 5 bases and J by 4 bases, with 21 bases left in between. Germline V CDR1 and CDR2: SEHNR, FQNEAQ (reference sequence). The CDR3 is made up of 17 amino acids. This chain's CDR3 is CASSPRRTNGLYNEQFF. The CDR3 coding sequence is TGTGCCAGCAGCCCAAGGCGGACTAACGGTCTTTACAATGAGCAGTTCTTC.

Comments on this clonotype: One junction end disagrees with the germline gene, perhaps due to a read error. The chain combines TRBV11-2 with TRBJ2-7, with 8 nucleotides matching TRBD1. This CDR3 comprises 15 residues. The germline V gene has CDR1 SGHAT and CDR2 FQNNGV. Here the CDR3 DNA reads TGTGCCAGCAACACCCGGACAGGGCGCACCTACGAGCATAACTTC. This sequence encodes CASNTRTGRTYEHNF.

The CDR3 loop is CASSEWEYETQYF. CDR3 in DNA: TGCGCCAGCAGTGAGTGGGAGTATGAGACCCAGTACTTC. This rearrangement joins TRBV10-2 to TRBJ2-5; D possibly corresponds to TRBD2 (5 bases). The CDR3 spans 13 residues. V lost 1 base and J lost 5, with 8 bases in between. Germline lookup yields CDR1 WSHSY and CDR2 SAAADI.

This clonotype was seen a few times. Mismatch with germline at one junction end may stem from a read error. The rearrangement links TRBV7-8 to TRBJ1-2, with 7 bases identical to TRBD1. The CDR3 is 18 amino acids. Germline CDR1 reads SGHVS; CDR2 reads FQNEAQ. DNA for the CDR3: TGTGTCAGCAGCCAACCGGGACAGTCCCTTTCCCCTAACTATGGCTACACCTTC. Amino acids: CVSSQPGQSLSPNYGYTF. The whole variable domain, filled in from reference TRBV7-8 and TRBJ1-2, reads GAGVSQSPRYKVAKRGQDVALRCDPISGHVSLFWYQQALGQGPEFLTYFQNEAQLDKSGLPSDRFFAERPEGSVSTLKIQRTQQEDSAVYLCVSSQPGQSLSPNYGYTFGSGTRLTVV.